This T cell receptor (beta chain) was identified in a study of cytomegalovirus exposure and HLA in healthy donors. Germline assignment: CDR1 SGHTA and CDR2 FQGTGA. The CDR3 sequence is 13 residues long. The J segment lost 4 bases and the V segment lost 5 bases, leaving 3 bases of the junction unmatched. Broader study findings: Among TCR beta chains, those listed as cytomegalovirus-associated numbered around 160. Researchers reported that a few CMV-associated chains were confirmed in vitro as CMV antigen-specific.

The PCR was carried out with 60 Vbeta primers and 13 Jbeta primers. Sequenced by immunoSEQ multiplex PCR; TCRdb stores in-frame clones only, minus some. The sample shows roughly 150,000 clones, about 82% of them seen only once. As for this clone: Its antigen is currently unknown.

This TCR came from a male donor in good health and CMV-seronegative. Sequencing was carried out using PBMCs. The chain links TRBV7-3 to TRBJ1-1; 8 bases are a match to TRBD1. The CDR3 spells CASSATGGTEAFF. CDR3 nucleotides: TGTGCCAGCAGCGCTACAGGGGGCACTGAAGCTTTCTTT.